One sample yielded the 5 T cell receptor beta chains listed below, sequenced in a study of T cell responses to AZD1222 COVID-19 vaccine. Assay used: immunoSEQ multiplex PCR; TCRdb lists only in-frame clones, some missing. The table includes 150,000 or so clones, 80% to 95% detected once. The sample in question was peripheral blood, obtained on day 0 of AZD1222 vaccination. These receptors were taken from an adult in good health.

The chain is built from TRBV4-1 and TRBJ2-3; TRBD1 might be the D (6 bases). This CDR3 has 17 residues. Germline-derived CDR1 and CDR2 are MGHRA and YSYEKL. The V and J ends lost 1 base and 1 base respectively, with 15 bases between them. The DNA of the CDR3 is TGCGCCAGCAGCCAAGCTGTAGGGGGAAGGGGCACAGATACGCAGTATTTT. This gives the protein CASSQAVGGRGTDTQYF.

CDR3 nucleotides: TGTGCCAGCAGCTTAAATGGAGAACGATTCCTATCGGGGGAAAAACTGTTTTTT. This sequence encodes CASSLNGERFLSGEKLFF. This rearrangement joins TRBV11-2 to TRBJ1-4; D is ambiguous. This CDR3 is built from 18 residues. V was pared by 2 bases and J by 8 bases, with 24 bases between. Per germline, CDR1 SGHAT and CDR2 FQNNGV.

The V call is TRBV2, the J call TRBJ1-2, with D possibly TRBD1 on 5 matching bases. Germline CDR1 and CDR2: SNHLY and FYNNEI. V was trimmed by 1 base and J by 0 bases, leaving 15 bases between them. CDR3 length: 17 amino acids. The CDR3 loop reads CASSEDERAGTNYGYTF. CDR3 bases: TGTGCCAGCAGTGAAGATGAGAGGGCAGGGACTAACTATGGCTACACCTTC.

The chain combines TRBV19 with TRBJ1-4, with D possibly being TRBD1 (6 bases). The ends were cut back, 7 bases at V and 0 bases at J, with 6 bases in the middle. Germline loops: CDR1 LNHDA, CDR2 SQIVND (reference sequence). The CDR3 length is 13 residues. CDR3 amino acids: CASNRATNEKLFF. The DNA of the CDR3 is TGTGCCAGTAACAGGGCAACTAATGAAAAACTGTTTTTT.

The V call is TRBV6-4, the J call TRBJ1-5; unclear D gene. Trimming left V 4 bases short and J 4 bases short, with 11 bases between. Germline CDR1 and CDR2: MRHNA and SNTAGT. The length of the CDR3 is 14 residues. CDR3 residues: CASSVDEGNQPQHF. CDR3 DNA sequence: TGTGCCAGCAGTGTAGATGAAGGGAATCAGCCCCAGCATTTT.